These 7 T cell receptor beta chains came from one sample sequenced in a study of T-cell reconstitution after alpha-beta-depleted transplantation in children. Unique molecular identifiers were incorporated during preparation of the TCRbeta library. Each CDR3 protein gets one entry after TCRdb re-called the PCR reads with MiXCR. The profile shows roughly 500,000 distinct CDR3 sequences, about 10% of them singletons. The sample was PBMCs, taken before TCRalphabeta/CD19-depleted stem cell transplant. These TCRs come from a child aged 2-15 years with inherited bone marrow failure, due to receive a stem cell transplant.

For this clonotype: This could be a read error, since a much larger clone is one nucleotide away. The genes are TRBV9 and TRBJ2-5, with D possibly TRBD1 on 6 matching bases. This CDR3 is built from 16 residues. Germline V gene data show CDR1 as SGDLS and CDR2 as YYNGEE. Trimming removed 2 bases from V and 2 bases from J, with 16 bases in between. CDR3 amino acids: CASSVSPGTRQETQYF. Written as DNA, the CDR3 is TGTGCCAGCAGCGTTAGCCCAGGGACAAGACAAGAGACCCAGTACTTC.

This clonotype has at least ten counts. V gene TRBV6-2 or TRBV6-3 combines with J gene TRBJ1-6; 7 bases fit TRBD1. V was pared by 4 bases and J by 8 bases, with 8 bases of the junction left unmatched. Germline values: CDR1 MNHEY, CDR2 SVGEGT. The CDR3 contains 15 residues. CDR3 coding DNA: TGTGCCAGCAGTTTACAGGACAGGACCTATTCACCCCTCCACTTT. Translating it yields CASSLQDRTYSPLHF.

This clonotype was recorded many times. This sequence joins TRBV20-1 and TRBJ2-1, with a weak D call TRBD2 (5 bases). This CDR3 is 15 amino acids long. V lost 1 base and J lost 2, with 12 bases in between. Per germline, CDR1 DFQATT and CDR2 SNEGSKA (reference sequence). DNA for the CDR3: TGCAGTGCTAGAGTGGTGGCGGGTCCCTACAATGAGCAGTTCTTC. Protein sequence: CSARVVAGPYNEQFF.

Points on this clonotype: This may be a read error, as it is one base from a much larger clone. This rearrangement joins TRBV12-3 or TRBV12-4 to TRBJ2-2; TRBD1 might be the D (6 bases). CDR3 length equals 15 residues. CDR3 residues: CAGSKRDKNTGELFF. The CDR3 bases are TGTGCCGGCAGTAAACGGGACAAGAACACCGGGGAGCTGTTTTTT.

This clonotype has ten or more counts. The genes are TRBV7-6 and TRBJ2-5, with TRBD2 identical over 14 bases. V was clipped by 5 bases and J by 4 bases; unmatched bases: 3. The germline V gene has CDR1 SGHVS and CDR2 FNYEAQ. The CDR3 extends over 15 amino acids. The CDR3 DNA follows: TGTGCCAGCAGCGCCGGGACTAGCGGGAGAGAGACCCAGTACTTC. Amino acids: CASSAGTSGRETQYF.

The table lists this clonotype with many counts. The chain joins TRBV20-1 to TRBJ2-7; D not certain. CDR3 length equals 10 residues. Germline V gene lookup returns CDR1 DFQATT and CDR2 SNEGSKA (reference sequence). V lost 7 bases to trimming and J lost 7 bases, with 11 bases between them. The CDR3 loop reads CSGVSREQYF. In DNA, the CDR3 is TGCAGTGGGGTCTCGAGAGAGCAGTACTTC.

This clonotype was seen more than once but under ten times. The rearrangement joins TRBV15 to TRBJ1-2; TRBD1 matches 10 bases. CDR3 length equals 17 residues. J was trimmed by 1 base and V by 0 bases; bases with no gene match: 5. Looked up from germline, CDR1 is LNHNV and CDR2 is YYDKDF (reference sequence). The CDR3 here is CATSRDLGDRGNYGYTF. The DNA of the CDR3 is TGTGCCACCAGCAGAGATTTGGGGGACAGGGGTAACTATGGCTACACCTTC.